Below, 16 T cell receptor beta chains from the same sample are listed, as sequenced in a study of response to subunit inactivated influenza vaccine (dated by TCRdb to 2017 to 2018). Library preparation used RT-PCR. Sequencer: Illumina HiSeq 2500. TCRdb took the public reads, trimmed them with fastp at Q25, ran MiXCR for clone calling and kept in-frame beta chains. CDR3 protein sequences are deduplicated, and each keeps its most common genes and DNA. The sample profile shows roughly 630,000 distinct CDR3 sequences; 12% to 15% of them were found once. 7.6% of the sample rests with the top ten. This material consisted of PBMCs from blood, taken 14 to 15 days before vaccination. The receptors were gathered from a man between 50 and 59 years old who received an inactivated influenza vaccine. Donor details come from another sample of the same person, matched by shared clones.

This clonotype was observed a handful of times. The chain joins TRBV6-5 to TRBJ2-7; no clear D gene. V was shortened by 5 bases and J by 6 bases, with 11 bases between the two germline ends. This CDR3 is built from 12 residues. Germline lookup yields CDR1 MNHEY and CDR2 SVGAGI. The CDR3 bases are TGTGCCAGCAGTCGCGCTGGGATCGAGCAGTACTTC. Translation gives CASSRAGIEQYF.

The chain uses TRBV10-2 and TRBJ2-4; TRBD2 matches 14 bases. V gave up 3 bases and J gave up 5 bases; unmatched junction bases: 3. Germline CDR1 WSHSY, CDR2 SAAADI. The length of the CDR3 is 16 residues. The CDR3 sequence is CASSDPGLAGENIQYF. Here the CDR3 DNA reads TGCGCCAGCAGTGATCCGGGACTAGCGGGGGAAAACATTCAGTACTTC.

V and J are TRBV11-1 and TRBJ2-7; 13 bases are shared with TRBD2. CDR3 length: 16 amino acids. Germline assignment: CDR1 SGHAT and CDR2 FQDESV (reference sequence). V dropped 1 base and J dropped 6; count of bases not matched to a gene: 6. The chain's CDR3 is CASSLGQLAGGPEQYF. The CDR3 bases are TGTGCCAGCAGCTTAGGACAACTAGCGGGGGGGCCCGAGCAGTACTTC. Together with reference TRBV11-1 and TRBJ2-7, the CDR3 gives the full variable domain: EAEVAQSPRYKITEKSQAVAFWCDPISGHATLYWYRQILGQGPELLVQFQDESVVDDSQLPKDRFSAERLKGVDSTLKIQPAELGDSAMYLCASSLGQLAGGPEQYFGPGTRLTVT.

This clonotype showed up just a few times. The chain has TRBV12-3 or TRBV12-4 and TRBJ2-1, with 10 positions matching TRBD2. V lost 3 bases, J lost 10 bases, and 6 bases stayed unmatched. The CDR3 runs to 14 residues. The CDR3 DNA reads as TGTGCCAGCAGTTTTCCTAGCGGGAGAGGAGAGCAGTTCTTC. Translating it yields CASSFPSGRGEQFF.

This clonotype showed up many times. The chain joins TRBV28 to TRBJ2-7; D is undetermined. The CDR3 extends over 11 amino acids. Trimming took off 7 bases at V and 7 bases at J, with 11 bases between the two ends. Per the germline V gene, CDR1 is MDHEN and CDR2 is SYDVKM. In DNA, the CDR3 is TGTGCCAGCACGAAAGTTCGGGAGCAGTACTTC. Its translation is CASTKVREQYF. The full variable domain, in which reference TRBV28 and TRBJ2-7 provide the parts outside the CDR3, is DVKVTQSSRYLVKRTGEKVFLECVQDMDHENMFWYRQDPGLGLRLIYFSYDVKMKEKGDIPEGYSVSREKKERFSLILESASTNQTSMYLCASTKVREQYFGPGTRLTVT.

The chain uses TRBV12-3 or TRBV12-4 and TRBJ1-2; TRBD1 might be the D (5 bases). This CDR3 region has 16 residues. The V end lost 2 bases, the J end lost 4 bases, and 17 bases lay between the germline ends. CDR3 in amino acids: CASSLSVGADSYGYTF. CDR3 nucleotides: TGTGCCAGCAGTTTATCTGTCGGGGCCGATAGCTATGGCTACACCTTC.

This clonotype was detected ten times or more. This chain links TRBV5-1 with TRBJ2-7; D may be TRBD1 (6 bases). The CDR3 is 15 amino acids. The germline V and J ends were trimmed by 1 base and 4 bases, with 15 bases remaining between them. CDR1 SGHRS and CDR2 YFSETQ come from the germline V gene. The DNA of the CDR3 is TGCGCCAGCAGCTTGTGGGCAGGGGCCGAATACGAGCAGTACTTC. As protein: CASSLWAGAEYEQYF. Supplemented by reference TRBV5-1 and TRBJ2-7, the full variable domain reads KAGVTQTPRYLIKTRGQQVTLSCSPISGHRSVSWYQQTPGQGLQFLFEYFSETQRNKGNFPGRFSGRQFSNSRSEMNVSTLELGDSALYLCASSLWAGAEYEQYFGPGTRLTVT.

This clonotype occurred many times. V usage is TRBV29-1 and J usage is TRBJ2-4; 7 bases agree with TRBD2. Germline V gene lookup returns CDR1 SQVTM and CDR2 ANQGSEA. J was trimmed by 2 bases and V by 7 bases; bases with no gene match: 8. CDR3 length: 14 residues. The CDR3 protein is CSGITGGSKNIQYF. Written as DNA, the CDR3 is TGCAGCGGCATTACGGGAGGTTCCAAAAACATTCAGTACTTC.

J is TRBJ2-3 and V is TRBV20-1, with TRBD2 identical over 8 bases. The CDR3 consists of 14 residues. Germline CDR1 reads DFQATT; CDR2 reads SNEGSKA (reference sequence). In DNA, the CDR3 is TGCAGCACCGAAGCGGGAGTAGGGGCAGATACGCAGTATTTT. It yields the protein CSTEAGVGADTQYF.

Ten or more counts support this clonotype. V is TRBV10-3 and J is TRBJ2-3, with D unresolved. V was clipped by 3 bases and J by 4 bases, with 8 bases between them. The germline V gene has CDR1 ENHRY and CDR2 SYGVKD. This CDR3 contains 13 residues. The CDR3 DNA reads TGTGCCATCAGTGACACAGCACCAGATACGCAGTATTTT. It is translated as CAISDTAPDTQYF.

There are many counts of this clonotype. An end of the junction does not agree with germline; a read error may underlie this. This CDR3 reads CASRHRTLSGNTIYF. The CDR3 DNA sequence: TGTGCCAGCCGCCATCGGACTCTCTCTGGAAACACCATATATTTT. This chain joins TRBV3-1 and TRBJ1-3; D uncertain. Germline V gives CDR1 LGHDT, CDR2 YNNKEL (reference sequence). The CDR3 runs to 15 residues.

This clonotype has a handful of counts. The chain combines TRBV29-1 with TRBJ2-2, with TRBD1 as a possible D gene (5 bases). This CDR3 region has 14 residues. Germline CDR1 SQVTM, CDR2 ANQGSEA. V lost 5 bases and J 5 bases, leaving 15 bases between the germline ends. CDR3 DNA: TGCAGCGTTAAGGGGCCCACAATTACCGGGGAGCTGTTTTTT. Translated: CSVKGPTITGELFF.

The rearrangement links TRBV20-1 to TRBJ2-5, with TRBD1 matching 7 bases. CDR1 and CDR2 from the germline V gene are DFQATT and SNEGSKA (reference sequence). This CDR3 has 12 residues. V lost 5 bases and J lost 1; bases outside the gene matches: 1. The CDR3 nucleotides are TGCAGTGCTGGACAGGTCCAAGAGACCCAGTACTTC. Its protein product is CSAGQVQETQYF.

This clonotype was found a few times. CDR3 residues: CASSSAGTGHVEQYF. CDR3 bases: TGTGCCAGCAGCTCTGCCGGGACAGGGCACGTCGAGCAGTACTTC. The V gene is TRBV7-9, the J gene TRBJ2-7; 9 positions agree with TRBD1. The CDR3 extends over 15 amino acids. In germline, CDR1 is SEHNR, CDR2 FQNEAQ (reference sequence). J was trimmed by 6 bases and V by 4 bases; bases with no gene match: 10.

In its sample, this clonotype was seen many times. This sequence joins TRBV28 and TRBJ2-2; D might be TRBD1 (6 bases). V was pared by 3 bases and J by 4 bases, with 12 bases between. Looked up from germline, CDR1 is MDHEN and CDR2 is SYDVKM. The CDR3 is 15 residues long. The DNA for the CDR3 is TGTGCCAGCAGTTTTGCAGGGGCCCGCACCGGGGAGCTGTTTTTT. It encodes CASSFAGARTGELFF. The full variable domain, completed using reference TRBV28 and TRBJ2-2, is DVKVTQSSRYLVKRTGEKVFLECVQDMDHENMFWYRQDPGLGLRLIYFSYDVKMKEKGDIPEGYSVSREKKERFSLILESASTNQTSMYLCASSFAGARTGELFFGEGSRLTVL.

V usage is TRBV7-9 and J usage is TRBJ2-1; 7 bases are shared with TRBD2. Germline CDR1 reads SEHNR; CDR2 reads FQNEAQ (reference sequence). Germline trimming cut 5 bases from V and 9 bases from J; bases unmatched to any gene: 13. The CDR3 loop spans 15 amino acids. The CDR3 loop reads CASSPPGGKYGEQFF. The CDR3 DNA reads TGTGCCAGCAGCCCTCCCGGGGGGAAGTACGGTGAGCAGTTCTTC.